One sample yielded the 21 T cell receptor beta chains listed below, sequenced in a study of blood T cells in healthy people across ages (dated by TCRdb to 2015 to 2017). The method was 5' RACE. The instrument was an Illumina HiSeq 2500. A second PCR of roughly 7 to 11 cycles was run with a J-beta primer mix and a sample-barcoded 5' primer. TCRdb took the public reads, trimmed them with fastp at Q25, ran MiXCR for clone calling and kept in-frame beta chains. Every entry covers one CDR3 protein and lists the most common genes and DNA from its rows. A total of some 1.6 million distinct CDR3 sequences appear in this sample, 30% to 40% of them only once. The ten top clones hold about 10% of the sample. The material sequenced was blood. The receptors shown here come from a woman aged 30 to 39 in good health.

This sequence joins TRBV30 and TRBJ1-2, with a possible D match to TRBD1 (5 bases). V lost 2 bases and J 4 bases, leaving 14 bases between the germline ends. The CDR3 extends over 14 amino acids. Germline assignment: CDR1 GTSNPN and CDR2 SVGIG (reference sequence). DNA of the CDR3: TGTGCCTGGAGTAAAGGGGACGGCCTCTATGGCTACACCTTC. It translates to CAWSKGDGLYGYTF.

Turning to this clonotype: Germline is not matched at one junction end, which may reflect a read error. The chain uses TRBV3-1 and TRBJ1-2; 7 positions agree with TRBD1. Germline CDR1 is LGHDT and CDR2 is YNNKEL (reference sequence). CDR3 length equals 15 residues. The CDR3 nucleotides read TGTGCCAACAGCCTCGACAGGGACGGGGACTATGGCTACACCTTC. Encoded protein: CANSLDRDGDYGYTF.

The gene calls are TRBV12-3 or TRBV12-4 and TRBJ2-2, with D possibly called TRBD1 or TRBD2 (6 bases each). This CDR3 is 16 amino acids long. V lost 5 bases to trimming and J lost 5 bases, with 18 bases between them. DNA for the CDR3: TGTGCCAGCAGTCCCAGAGGGGGGTCGGGGACCGGGGAGCTGTTTTTT. It specifies CASSPRGGSGTGELFF.

This clonotype has only a few counts. The V call is TRBV27, the J call TRBJ1-2; maybe TRBD1 (5 bases). Germline V gives CDR1 MNHEY, CDR2 SMNVEV (reference sequence). The V end lost 2 bases, the J end lost 4 bases, and 11 bases lay between the germline ends. The CDR3 is made up of 14 amino acids. The CDR3 here is CASSLIGGSYGYTF. Here the CDR3 DNA reads TGTGCCAGCAGTTTAATTGGGGGAAGCTATGGCTACACCTTC.

This clonotype was counted many times. The CDR3 coding sequence is TGCGCCAGCAGCCAAGAAAGGAGCTCCTACGAGCAGTACTTC. It encodes CASSQERSSYEQYF. J is TRBJ2-7 and V is TRBV4-1; D is ambiguous. Trimming pared 0 bases from V and 0 bases from J, leaving 6 bases between. The germline CDR1 and CDR2 sequences are MGHRA and YSYEKL. This CDR3 contains 14 residues.

This clonotype has more than one count but fewer than ten. The chain has TRBV27 and TRBJ2-3, with 7 positions matching TRBD2. Trimming took 5 bases from V and 2 from J; bases not matched to a gene: 7. Germline CDR1 reads MNHEY; CDR2 reads SMNVEV (reference sequence). This CDR3 is built from 15 residues. The CDR3: CASSVLAGPTDTQYF. The CDR3 coding sequence is TGTGCCAGCAGTGTATTAGCGGGTCCCACAGATACGCAGTATTTT.

This chain links TRBV28 with TRBJ2-7, with 8 bases that match TRBD1. The germline V gene encodes CDR1 MDHEN and CDR2 SYDVKM. J was trimmed by 6 bases and V by 4 bases; bases with no gene match: 17. This CDR3 has 17 residues. In DNA, the CDR3 is TGTGCCAGCAGTTACCCCATCCTCGGACAGGGATTCCTCGAGCAGTACTTC. Residues: CASSYPILGQGFLEQYF.

The J gene is TRBJ2-7, the V gene TRBV7-2; D remains unclear. The V gene lost 8 bases and the J gene lost 0 bases, with 14 bases spanning the gap. The CDR3 extends over 14 amino acids. Germline V CDR1 and CDR2: SGHTA, FQGNSA. CDR3: CASLPRASSYEQYF. Here the CDR3 DNA reads TGTGCCAGCCTCCCCCGGGCGAGCTCCTACGAGCAGTACTTC.

The table lists this clonotype with a few counts. The DNA of the CDR3 is TGTGCCAGCAGCATTCAAACAGGGGGCATGGACGAGCAGTACTTC. The encoded protein is CASSIQTGGMDEQYF. V and J are TRBV7-9 and TRBJ2-7; 9 positions agree with TRBD1. This CDR3 comprises 15 residues. Germline trimming cut 5 bases from V and 5 bases from J; bases unmatched to any gene: 10. The V gene's germline CDR1 is SEHNR and CDR2 FQNEAQ (reference sequence).

The chain is built from TRBV20-1 and TRBJ2-1; 8 nucleotides align to TRBD2. Germline V gives CDR1 DFQATT, CDR2 SNEGSKA (reference sequence). The V and J ends lost 4 bases and 7 bases, in that order; junction bases with no gene match: 3. The CDR3 consists of 12 residues. CDR3 protein: CSAIGGRNEQFF. For the CDR3, the DNA is TGCAGTGCTATAGGCGGGAGGAATGAGCAGTTCTTC.

In the case of this clonotype: An end of the junction does not agree with germline; a read error may underlie this. The chain uses TRBV27 and TRBJ2-2; perhaps TRBD2 as D (6 bases). This CDR3 has 14 residues. CDR1 is MNHEY and CDR2 is SMNVEV in the germline V gene (reference sequence). The CDR3 bases are TGTGCCGGCAGTCCTGGCCCGAGCGGGGGGGAGCTGTTTTTT. Translated: CAGSPGPSGGELFF.

The chain is built from TRBV27 and TRBJ2-1, with TRBD2 matching 8 bases. CDR3 length equals 15 residues. The germline V gene encodes CDR1 MNHEY and CDR2 SMNVEV (reference sequence). Losses at the gene ends were 1 base for V and 5 bases for J; bases not matched to a gene: 4. The chain's CDR3 is CASSLLGLANNEQFF. DNA for the CDR3: TGTGCCAGCAGTTTATTAGGACTAGCCAACAATGAGCAGTTCTTC.

This rearrangement joins TRBV20-1 to TRBJ1-2, with unresolved D. V lost 5 bases and J 10 bases, leaving 11 bases between the germline ends. CDR3 length: 10 residues. Germline values: CDR1 DFQATT, CDR2 SNEGSKA (reference sequence). The CDR3 loop is CSASREHYTF. CDR3 in DNA: TGCAGTGCTTCTCGGGAGCACTACACCTTC.

Concerning this clonotype itself: A much larger clone is a single base away; this may be a read error. The genes are TRBV10-3 and TRBJ2-7, with D perhaps assigned TRBD1 or TRBD2 (5 bases each). The CDR3 is 16 residues long. Germline CDR1 reads ENHRY; CDR2 reads SYGVKD. The DNA of the CDR3 is TGTGCCATCAGTGAGTCGGGGGTGGTAGGTTCCTACAAGCAGTACTTC. Protein: CAISESGVVGSYKQYF.

This clonotype has only a few counts. The chain combines TRBV6-6 with TRBJ1-1, with D tentatively TRBD1 (6 bases). This CDR3 comprises 13 residues. CDR1 is MNHNY, CDR2 SVGAGI, per germline (reference sequence). V was trimmed by 6 bases and J by 8 bases, leaving 16 bases between them. DNA for the CDR3: TGTGCCAGCAGGGGGGGCCCGGGGGACGAAGCTTTCTTT. Protein: CASRGGPGDEAFF.

This clonotype appeared a single time. The V gene is TRBV27, the J gene TRBJ2-1; 10 nucleotides line up with TRBD2. The CDR3 is 17 amino acids. CDR1 and CDR2 from the germline V gene are MNHEY and SMNVEV (reference sequence). V shed 1 base and J 9 bases; nucleotides not matched to a gene: 12. In nucleotides, the CDR3 is TGTGCCAGCAGTTTATTCGGATCTAGCGGGAGAGGGACTGAGCAGTTCTTC. Its protein is CASSLFGSSGRGTEQFF.

This clonotype occurred a few times. CDR3 in DNA: TGTGCCAGCAGTTTATTGGTGTCAGGGACTGCCTACGAGCAGTACTTC. Amino acids: CASSLLVSGTAYEQYF. The chain links TRBV28 to TRBJ2-7, with D perhaps matching TRBD2 (6 bases). The CDR3 totals 16 residues. V shed 1 base and J shed 2 bases, with 15 bases lying between them. The germline gives CDR1 MDHEN, CDR2 SYDVKM. Complete variable domain (other parts from reference TRBV28 and TRBJ2-7): DVKVTQSSRYLVKRTGEKVFLECVQDMDHENMFWYRQDPGLGLRLIYFSYDVKMKEKGDIPEGYSVSREKKERFSLILESASTNQTSMYLCASSLLVSGTAYEQYFGPGTRLTVT.

In this sample, this clonotype turned up many times. This chain uses TRBV5-1 with TRBJ1-2; D is uncertain. Trimming took 5 bases from V and 5 from J, leaving 19 bases between them. CDR1 and CDR2 from the germline V gene are SGHRS and YFSETQ. This CDR3 comprises 15 residues. The CDR3 nucleotides are TGCGCCAGCAGGTCTGTCGGGGATGCAGGATATGGCTACACCTTC. It is translated as CASRSVGDAGYGYTF.

About this clonotype itself: This could be a read error, since a much larger clone is one nucleotide away. The chain is built from TRBV29-1 and TRBJ2-1, with D perhaps matching TRBD1 or TRBD2 (6 bases each). The CDR3 runs to 13 residues. Germline values: CDR1 SQVTM, CDR2 ANQGSEA. DNA of the CDR3: TGCAGAGCAGGGGAGGAGCCCTACAATGAGCAGTTCTTC. It codes for CRAGEEPYNEQFF.

The chain has TRBV20-1 and TRBJ1-4; D is uncertain. Between the trimmed V and J ends, which lost 6 bases and 0 bases, there was a span of 14 bases. CDR3 length: 15 amino acids. Germline V gene sequence: CDR1 DFQATT, CDR2 SNEGSKA (reference sequence). CDR3 in amino acids: CSALRLRTTNEKLFF. The CDR3 nucleotides are TGCAGTGCCCTCAGGTTGAGAACAACTAATGAAAAACTGTTTTTT.

This chain connects TRBV4-1 to TRBJ1-6; possible D gene TRBD1, 6 bases. The V and J ends lost 1 base and 4 bases respectively, with 11 bases between them. Germline-derived CDR1 and CDR2 are MGHRA and YSYEKL. The CDR3 extends over 16 amino acids. CDR3 bases: TGCGCCAGCAGCCAAGGACTTAGGGGGTATAATTCACCCCTCCACTTT. Translated, it gives CASSQGLRGYNSPLHF.